The next 30 T cell receptor beta chains were all read from a single sample in a study of T-cell reconstitution after alpha-beta-depleted transplantation in children. A TCRbeta library incorporating unique molecular identifiers was prepared. TCRdb reanalysed the PCR reads using MiXCR and keeps one entry per CDR3 protein. Of about 610,000 distinct CDR3 sequences detected, roughly a tenth appear once; the ten largest clones hold less than 5%. The specimen was PBMCs from the stem cell graft donor, collected from the stem cell graft. The receptor set was obtained from a human donor who donated a stem cell graft to a child with acute myeloid leukemia.

The V gene is TRBV11-1, the J gene TRBJ2-5; D unclear. The CDR3 is 14 residues long. CDR1 SGHAT and CDR2 FQDESV come from the germline V gene (reference sequence). V lost 4 bases, J lost 5 bases, and 14 bases lay in between. The CDR3 loop reads CASSSPPRSETQYF. CDR3 sequence (DNA): TGTGCCAGCAGCTCCCCCCCTAGGAGTGAGACCCAGTACTTC.

The rearrangement joins TRBV11-3 to TRBJ1-1, with D unclear. Trimming left V 5 bases short and J 10 bases short, with 17 bases between. The CDR3 is made up of 13 amino acids. Germline V CDR1 and CDR2: SGHNT, YENEEA. The CDR3 DNA sequence: TGTGCCAGCAGCCTACCGATGGAGGTTGGAGCTTTCTTT. Protein sequence: CASSLPMEVGAFF.

This clonotype was counted many times. The DNA of the CDR3 is TGTGCCAGCAGCTTTTCAACAGGGAAGAACACTGAAGCTTTCTTT. Translating gives CASSFSTGKNTEAFF. The V and J genes are TRBV5-6 and TRBJ1-1; TRBD1 might be the D (6 bases). CDR3 length: 15 amino acids. V lost 2 bases, J lost 1 base, and 12 bases lay in between. CDR1 is SGHDT, CDR2 YYEEEE, per germline. Full variable domain (remainder filled in from reference TRBV5-6 and TRBJ1-1): DAGVTQSPTHLIKTRGQQVTLRCSPKSGHDTVSWYQQALGQGPQFIFQYYEEEERQRGNFPDRFSGHQFPNYSSELNVNALLLGDSALYLCASSFSTGKNTEAFFGQGTRLTVV.

The rearrangement links TRBV7-8 to TRBJ1-5, with unresolved D. CDR1 SGHVS and CDR2 FQNEAQ come from the germline V gene. Deletions cut 5 bases from V and 1 base from J, with 6 bases between. The CDR3 totals 13 residues. As DNA, the CDR3 is TGTGCCAGCAGCCCTCTGAGCAATCAGCCCCAGCATTTT. Its translation is CASSPLSNQPQHF.

The CDR3 protein is CSAFTSGVYNEQFF. The DNA of the CDR3 is TGCAGTGCTTTTACTAGCGGGGTATACAATGAGCAGTTCTTC. The chain is built from TRBV20-1 and TRBJ2-1, with TRBD2 identical over 10 bases. The ends lost 5 bases at V and 4 bases at J; junction bases unmatched: 5. The CDR3 covers 14 residues. Looked up from germline, CDR1 is DFQATT and CDR2 is SNEGSKA (reference sequence).

This clonotype was seen more than once but under ten times. The rearrangement joins TRBV3-1 to TRBJ2-5; perhaps TRBD2 as D (5 bases). Trimming left V 1 base short and J 2 bases short, with 14 bases between. Germline V gene data show CDR1 as LGHDT and CDR2 as YNNKEL (reference sequence). The CDR3 has 16 residues. CDR3 sequence reads: CASSQVVSSGQETQYF. The CDR3 coding sequence is TGTGCCAGCAGCCAAGTAGTAAGCAGCGGACAAGAGACCCAGTACTTC.

This clonotype was seen more than once but under ten times. The chain employs TRBV7-2 and TRBJ2-1; 12 nucleotides agree with TRBD2. From germline, CDR1 is SGHTA and CDR2 FQGNSA. This CDR3 contains 16 residues. Trimming cost V 5 bases and J 6 bases; bases outside gene matches: 8. The DNA for the CDR3 is TGTGCCAGCAGCGGGGTAGGGACTAGCGGGTTCAATGAGCAGTTCTTC. It is translated as CASSGVGTSGFNEQFF.

The rearrangement uses TRBV7-2 and TRBJ2-5, with D possibly matching TRBD2 (6 bases). Looked up from germline, CDR1 is SGHTA and CDR2 is FQGNSA. V lost 1 base and J 5 bases, leaving 11 bases between the germline ends. CDR3 size: 14 residues. CDR3 loop: CASSLDGGTETQYF. CDR3 coding DNA: TGTGCCAGCAGCTTAGATGGGGGGACGGAGACCCAGTACTTC.

V gene TRBV20-1 combines with J gene TRBJ2-1; 8 positions match TRBD1. This CDR3 contains 14 residues. From germline, CDR1 is DFQATT and CDR2 SNEGSKA (reference sequence). The J segment lost 6 bases and the V segment lost 5 bases, leaving 9 bases of the junction unmatched. The chain's CDR3 is CSAPRTGTGNEQFF. CDR3 sequence (DNA): TGCAGTGCTCCCAGGACAGGGACGGGCAATGAGCAGTTCTTC.

In its sample, this clonotype was seen many times. The chain recombines TRBV6-5 with TRBJ2-3; D not resolved. The CDR3 is made up of 12 amino acids. Germline V gene sequence: CDR1 MNHEY, CDR2 SVGAGI. The ends were cut back, 4 bases at V and 5 bases at J, with 7 bases in the middle. CDR3 bases: TGTGCCAGCAGTTTCCCGGGAGATACGCAGTATTTT. Its translation: CASSFPGDTQYF.

Many counts were recorded for this clonotype. J is TRBJ2-1 and V is TRBV20-1; the match to TRBD2 covers 9 bases. J lost 9 bases, V lost 3 bases, and 9 bases had no gene match. The CDR3 is 14 amino acids. Germline V CDR1 and CDR2: DFQATT, SNEGSKA (reference sequence). DNA for the CDR3: TGCAGTGCTAGTCTAAGCGGGAGGATTGGTGAGCAGTTCTTC. Translation gives CSASLSGRIGEQFF.

This clonotype was counted between two and nine times. The chain is built from TRBV25-1 and TRBJ2-7; D may be TRBD1 or TRBD2 (6 bases each). Germline V CDR1 and CDR2: MGHDK, SYGVNS. V was clipped by 4 bases and J by 11 bases, with 18 bases between them. This CDR3 spans 13 amino acids. The CDR3 sequence: CASSAGGESKKYF. CDR3 sequence (DNA): TGTGCCAGCAGTGCCGGGGGCGAGTCAAAGAAGTACTTC.

This clonotype has a count of ten or more. This rearrangement joins TRBV12-3 or TRBV12-4 to TRBJ1-4; TRBD1 might be the D (5 bases). V lost 1 base, J lost 7 bases, and 10 bases lay in between. This CDR3 has 14 residues. The CDR3 DNA reads as TGTGCCAGCAGTTTAGAGCAGGGAGGTGAAAAACTGTTTTTT. Residues: CASSLEQGGEKLFF.

V usage is TRBV6-6 and J usage is TRBJ1-3; D is unresolved. Trimming stripped 4 bases from V and 14 bases from J, with 12 bases between. This CDR3 region has 11 residues. From germline, CDR1 is MNHNY and CDR2 SVGAGI (reference sequence). CDR3 in amino acids: CASSSEARLYF. The CDR3 nucleotides are TGTGCCAGCAGTTCCGAGGCACGCTTATATTTT.

This chain uses TRBV9 with TRBJ2-3; possible D gene TRBD2, 6 bases. Trimming took off 4 bases at V and 1 base at J, with 13 bases between the two ends. This CDR3 spans 15 amino acids. Germline V gene sequence: CDR1 SGDLS, CDR2 YYNGEE. CDR3 sequence reads: CASSKPGLGTDTQYF. Here the CDR3 DNA reads TGTGCCAGCAGCAAACCGGGACTTGGCACAGATACGCAGTATTTT. The entire variable domain, with the rest obtained from reference TRBV9 and TRBJ2-3, is as follows: DSGVTQTPKHLITATGQRVTLRCSPRSGDLSVYWYQQSLDQGLQFLIQYYNGEERAKGNILERFSAQQFPDLHSELNLSSLELGDSALYFCASSKPGLGTDTQYFGPGTRLTVL.

This clonotype was counted many times. V is TRBV28 and J is TRBJ2-7, with D perhaps TRBD1 (6 bases). This CDR3 contains 15 residues. V was cut by 4 bases and J by 0 bases, with 13 bases left in between. Per the germline V gene, CDR1 is MDHEN and CDR2 is SYDVKM. CDR3 DNA: TGTGCCAGCAGTTCTCTCCGGGACAACTCCTACGAGCAGTACTTC. This translates into CASSSLRDNSYEQYF.

This clonotype was observed a few times. The chain links TRBV7-8 to TRBJ2-4; 8 bases line up with TRBD2. CDR1 is SGHVS and CDR2 is FQNEAQ in the germline V gene. This CDR3 has 15 amino acids. Losses at the gene ends were 0 bases for V and 8 bases for J; bases not matched to a gene: 6. CDR3 residues: CASSLAGREADIQYF. CDR3 DNA: TGTGCCAGCAGCTTAGCTGGGCGGGAGGCGGACATTCAGTACTTC.

This clonotype was seen more than once but under ten times. The chain recombines TRBV7-8 with TRBJ2-2; TRBD1 matches 7 bases. Germline V gene sequence: CDR1 SGHVS, CDR2 FQNEAQ. After removal of 3 bases from V and 4 bases from J, the junction contained 8 bases not matched to a gene. The CDR3 runs to 16 residues. The CDR3 is CASSLFGTAFTGELFF. As DNA, the CDR3 is TGTGCCAGCAGCTTGTTTGGGACAGCCTTCACCGGGGAGCTGTTTTTT.

In this sample, this clonotype turned up many times. The CDR3 reads CSAGDRGRNQPQHF. The CDR3 nucleotides read TGCAGTGCTGGGGACAGGGGGAGAAATCAGCCCCAGCATTTT. The rearrangement uses TRBV20-1 and TRBJ1-5, with 11 bases aligning to TRBD1. The CDR3 consists of 14 residues. With 5 bases clipped from V and 4 bases from J, the junction kept 4 bases outside the gene matches. Germline assignment: CDR1 DFQATT and CDR2 SNEGSKA (reference sequence).

This sequence joins TRBV20-1 and TRBJ2-1, with D perhaps TRBD2 (6 bases). The CDR3 totals 14 residues. V was pared by 4 bases and J by 0 bases, with 10 bases between. Per the germline V gene, CDR1 is DFQATT and CDR2 is SNEGSKA (reference sequence). The CDR3 DNA is TGCAGTGCTACAAAGACTAGCTCCTACAATGAGCAGTTCTTC. This translates into CSATKTSSYNEQFF.

In its sample, this clonotype was seen once. A read error may account for a junction end that differs from germline. The chain links TRBV12-3 or TRBV12-4 to TRBJ2-5; D gene ambiguous. This CDR3 has 13 residues. CDR3 amino acids: CASSALVQETPYF. The CDR3 nucleotides read TGTGCCAGCAGTGCGCTTGTTCAAGAGACCCCGTACTTC.

There are a few counts of this clonotype. The chain joins TRBV7-3 to TRBJ2-3; tentatively, D is TRBD2 (5 bases). There are 14 residues in the CDR3. Germline values: CDR1 SGHTA, CDR2 FQGTGA. The V end lost 2 bases, the J end lost 2 bases, and 8 bases lay between the germline ends. The CDR3 region has the DNA TGTGCCAGCAGCTTATTACGGGACACAGATACGCAGTATTTT. It yields the protein CASSLLRDTDTQYF.

Only a few counts were recorded for this clonotype. The V and J genes are TRBV12-3 or TRBV12-4 and TRBJ2-5; D possibly uses TRBD1 or TRBD2 (5 bases each). V was cut by 5 bases and J by 2 bases, with 18 bases left in between. This CDR3 comprises 16 residues. CDR3 coding DNA: TGTGCCAGCAGTACAGAAATGGGACCAAAACAAGAGACCCAGTACTTC. This sequence encodes CASSTEMGPKQETQYF.

The chain links TRBV14 to TRBJ1-2; D remains ambiguous. CDR1 and CDR2 from the germline V gene are SGHDN and FVKESK. V lost 0 bases and J 4 bases, leaving 9 bases between the germline ends. CDR3 length equals 14 residues. In nucleotides, the CDR3 is TGTGCCAGCAGCCAAGATGTACAGCCCTATGGCTACACCTTC. This translates into CASSQDVQPYGYTF. The full variable domain, in which reference TRBV14 and TRBJ1-2 provide the parts outside the CDR3, is EAGVTQFPSHSVIEKGQTVTLRCDPISGHDNLYWYRRVMGKEIKFLLHFVKESKQDESGMPNNRFLAERTGGTYSTLKVQPAELEDSGVYFCASSQDVQPYGYTFGSGTRLTVV.

This clonotype was counted many times. The CDR3 carries no conserved terminal phenylalanine or tryptophan, so it likely arises from a read error. The DNA is left out, because the CDR3 cannot be placed on it with certainty; the CDR3 is given as TCRdb lists it. The V gene is TRBV6-1, the J gene TRBJ2-5. The length of the CDR3 is 13 amino acids, counting both ends. The germline V gene encodes CDR1 MNHNS and CDR2 SASEGT. The chain's CDR3 is CASSDGVVAKVAV.

This clonotype appeared many times. V and J are TRBV5-1 and TRBJ2-3; the match to TRBD2 covers 14 bases. This CDR3 spans 16 amino acids. With V trimmed by 1 base and J by 4 bases, 2 bases remained unmatched. CDR1 is SGHRS and CDR2 is YFSETQ in the germline V gene. CDR3 in DNA: TGCGCCAGCAGCTTGAGACTAGCGGGAGGGGCAGATACGCAGTATTTT. Encoded protein: CASSLRLAGGADTQYF.

The rearrangement uses TRBV3-1 and TRBJ2-7, with 10 positions matching TRBD2. J gave up 3 bases and V 5 bases, and 7 bases lay outside the gene matches. The germline gives CDR1 LGHDT, CDR2 YNNKEL (reference sequence). This CDR3 contains 15 residues. In nucleotides, the CDR3 is TGTGCCAGCAGCTCCTGGACTAGCGGAAACTACGAGCAGTACTTC. This encodes CASSSWTSGNYEQYF.

This clonotype was counted at least ten times. The rearrangement joins TRBV6-2 or TRBV6-3 to TRBJ2-1; 10 bases fit TRBD2. Germline V gene data show CDR1 as MNHEY and CDR2 as SVGEGT. The trim removed 5 bases at V and 1 base at J, leaving 2 bases unmatched. The CDR3 is 15 amino acids. The CDR3 DNA sequence: TGTGCCAGCAGTAGCGGGGGGGGGTCCTACAATGAGCAGTTCTTC. It is translated as CASSSGGGSYNEQFF.

This chain joins TRBV7-8 and TRBJ1-2; D may be TRBD1 (5 bases). The CDR3 totals 11 residues. Trimming removed 7 bases from V and 8 bases from J, with 11 bases in between. From germline, CDR1 is SGHVS and CDR2 FQNEAQ. CDR3: CASTSWGGYTF. The CDR3 region has the DNA TGTGCCAGCACCTCCTGGGGCGGCTACACCTTC.

This clonotype was detected a few times. This chain joins TRBV27 and TRBJ1-2; a possible D gene is TRBD1 (5 bases). Trimming stripped 5 bases from V and 11 bases from J, with 24 bases between. CDR3 length: 15 amino acids. Germline values: CDR1 MNHEY, CDR2 SMNVEV (reference sequence). CDR3 in amino acids: CASSKNEGPGRIYTF. The CDR3 DNA reads TGTGCCAGCAGTAAAAACGAGGGCCCAGGGCGGATATACACCTTC.